Given below is one T cell receptor (beta chain) in context. This specimen comes from a study of blood T cell repertoires in COVID-19. As handled by the study authors: Amplified reference gene primers provided the basis for estimating nucleated cell counts. Profiling relied on immunoSEQ multiplex PCR, and the TCRdb table lists in-frame clones only, not all of them. The DNA gave D and trimming, while V, J and clone size come from that table. The sample lists approximately 82,000 clones, 83% occurring once. Input material: peripheral blood. The origin of this receptor is a woman in her sixties or seventies with acute or convalescent COVID-19.

The CDR3 protein is CASSEDRGSEAFF. CDR3 nucleotides: TGTGCCAGCAGTGAGGACAGAGGGTCTGAAGCTTTCTTT. V gene TRBV6-4 combines with J gene TRBJ1-1; D may be TRBD1 (6 bases). V shed 3 bases and J shed 6 bases, with 11 bases lying between them. Germline V gene data show CDR1 as MRHNA and CDR2 as SNTAGT. The length of the CDR3 is 13 residues.